This T cell receptor beta chain was sequenced for a study of cytomegalovirus exposure and HLA in healthy donors. PCR amplification relied on 60 Vbeta primers (plus 13 Jbeta primers). Here immunoSEQ multiplex PCR was the method, and the copy in TCRdb shows in-frame clones only, minus some. The sample yields around 200,000 clones, 85% to 90% seen once. Study results and caveats: The study listed some 160 cytomegalovirus-associated TCR beta chains.

The CDR3 contains 16 residues. Germline CDR1 is SGHRS and CDR2 is YFSETQ. The trim removed 4 bases at V and 4 bases at J, leaving 10 bases unmatched. In the case of this clone: Its antigen remains unknown.

The sequenced sample was PBMCs. This TCR was sampled from a young woman in good health and CMV-seronegative. V gene TRBV5-1 combines with J gene TRBJ2-5; 10 bases fit TRBD1. The CDR3 nucleotides are TGCGCCAGCAGCCGTTCCGGGACAGGGGTTCTAGAGACCCAGTACTTC. Protein sequence: CASSRSGTGVLETQYF.